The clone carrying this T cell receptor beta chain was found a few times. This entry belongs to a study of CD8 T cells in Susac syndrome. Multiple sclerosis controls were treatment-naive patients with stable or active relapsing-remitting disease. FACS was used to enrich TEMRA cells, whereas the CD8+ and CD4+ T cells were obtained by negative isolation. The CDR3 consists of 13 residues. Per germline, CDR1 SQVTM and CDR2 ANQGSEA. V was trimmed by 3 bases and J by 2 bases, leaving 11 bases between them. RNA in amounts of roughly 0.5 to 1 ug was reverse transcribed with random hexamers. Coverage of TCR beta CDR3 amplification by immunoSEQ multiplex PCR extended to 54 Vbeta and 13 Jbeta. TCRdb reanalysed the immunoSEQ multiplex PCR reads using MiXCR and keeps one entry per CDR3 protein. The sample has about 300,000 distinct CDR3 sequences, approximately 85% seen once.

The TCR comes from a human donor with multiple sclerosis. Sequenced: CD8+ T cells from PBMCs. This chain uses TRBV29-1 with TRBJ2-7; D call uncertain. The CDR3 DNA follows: TGCAGCGTTGATGGACGAGCACCCTACGAGCAGTACTTC. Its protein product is CSVDGRAPYEQYF.